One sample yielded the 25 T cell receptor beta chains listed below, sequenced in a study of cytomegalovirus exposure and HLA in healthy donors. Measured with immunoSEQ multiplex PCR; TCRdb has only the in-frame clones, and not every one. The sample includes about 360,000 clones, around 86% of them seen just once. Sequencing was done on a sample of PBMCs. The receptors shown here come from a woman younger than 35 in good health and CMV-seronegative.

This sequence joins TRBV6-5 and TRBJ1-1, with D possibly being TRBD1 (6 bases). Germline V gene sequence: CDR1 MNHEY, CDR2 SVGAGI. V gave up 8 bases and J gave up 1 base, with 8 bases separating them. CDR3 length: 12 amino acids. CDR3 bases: TGTGCCAGCCAGACAGGGAACACTGAAGCTTTCTTT. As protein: CASQTGNTEAFF.

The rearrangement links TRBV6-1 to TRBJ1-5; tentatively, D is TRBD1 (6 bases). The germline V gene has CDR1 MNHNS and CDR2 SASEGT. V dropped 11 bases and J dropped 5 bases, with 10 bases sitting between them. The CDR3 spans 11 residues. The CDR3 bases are TGTGCCGGGGGCCCCGATCAGCCCCAGCATTTT. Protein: CAGGPDQPQHF.

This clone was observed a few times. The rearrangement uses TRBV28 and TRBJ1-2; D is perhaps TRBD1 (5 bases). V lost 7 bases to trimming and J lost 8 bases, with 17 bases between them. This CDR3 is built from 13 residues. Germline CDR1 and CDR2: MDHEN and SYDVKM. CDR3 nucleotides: TGTGCCAGCACCCCGACCCCAGGGTGGGGCTACACCTTC. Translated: CASTPTPGWGYTF.

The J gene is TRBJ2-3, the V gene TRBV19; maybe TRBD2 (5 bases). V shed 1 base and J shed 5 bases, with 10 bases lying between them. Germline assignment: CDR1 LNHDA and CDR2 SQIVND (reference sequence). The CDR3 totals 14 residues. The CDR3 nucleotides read TGTGCCAGTAGTATAGCGGGAATTAAAGATACGCAGTATTTT. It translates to CASSIAGIKDTQYF.

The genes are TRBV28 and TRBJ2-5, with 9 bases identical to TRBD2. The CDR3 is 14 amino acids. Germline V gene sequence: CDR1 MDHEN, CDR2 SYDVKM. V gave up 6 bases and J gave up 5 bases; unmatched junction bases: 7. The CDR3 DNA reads TGTGCCAGCAGAAGCGGGGGGTCAGGGGAGACCCAGTACTTC. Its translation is CASRSGGSGETQYF.

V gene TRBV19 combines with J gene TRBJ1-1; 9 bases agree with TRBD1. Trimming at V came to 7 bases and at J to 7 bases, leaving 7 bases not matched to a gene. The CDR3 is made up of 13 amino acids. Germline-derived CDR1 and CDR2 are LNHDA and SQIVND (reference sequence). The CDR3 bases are TGTGCCAGTAAACCGGGACAGGGACTTGAAGCTTTCTTT. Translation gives CASKPGQGLEAFF.

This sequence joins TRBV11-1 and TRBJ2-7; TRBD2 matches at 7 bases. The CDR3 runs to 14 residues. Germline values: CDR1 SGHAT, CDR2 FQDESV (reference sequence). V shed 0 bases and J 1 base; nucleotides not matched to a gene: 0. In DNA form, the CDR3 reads TGTGCCAGCAGCTTAGCGGGACTATCCTACGAGCAGTACTTC. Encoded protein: CASSLAGLSYEQYF.

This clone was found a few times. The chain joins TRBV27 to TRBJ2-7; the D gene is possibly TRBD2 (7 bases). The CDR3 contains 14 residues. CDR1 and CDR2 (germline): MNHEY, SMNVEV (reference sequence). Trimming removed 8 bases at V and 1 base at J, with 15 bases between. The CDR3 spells CASPRGGLSYEQYF. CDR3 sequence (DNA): TGTGCCAGCCCCAGAGGGGGACTATCCTACGAGCAGTACTTC.

CDR3 amino acids: CASSETRRENHGELFF. DNA for the CDR3: TGTGCCAGCAGTGAGACTAGGCGGGAGAATCACGGGGAGCTGTTTTTT. The V and J genes are TRBV6-4 and TRBJ2-2; 7 nucleotides line up with TRBD2. From germline, CDR1 is MRHNA and CDR2 SNTAGT. CDR3 size: 16 residues. Losses at the gene ends were 3 bases for V and 7 bases for J; bases not matched to a gene: 11.

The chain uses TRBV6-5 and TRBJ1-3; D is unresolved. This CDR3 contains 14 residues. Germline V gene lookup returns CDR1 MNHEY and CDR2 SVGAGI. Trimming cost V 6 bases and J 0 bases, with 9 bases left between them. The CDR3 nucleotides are TGTGCCAGCAGCCCTTCCCTCTCTGGAAACACCATATATTTT. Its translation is CASSPSLSGNTIYF.

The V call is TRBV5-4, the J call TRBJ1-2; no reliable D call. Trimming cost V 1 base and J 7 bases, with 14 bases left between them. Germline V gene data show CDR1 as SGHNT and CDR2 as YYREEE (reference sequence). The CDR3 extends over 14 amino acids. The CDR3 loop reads CASSLRAPGSGYTF. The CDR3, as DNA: TGTGCCAGCAGCTTGCGTGCGCCGGGGAGTGGCTACACCTTC. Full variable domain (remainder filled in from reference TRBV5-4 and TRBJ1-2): ETGVTQSPTHLIKTRGQQVTLRCSSQSGHNTVSWYQQALGQGPQFIFQYYREEENGRGNFPPRFSGLQFPNYSSELNVNALELDDSALYLCASSLRAPGSGYTFGSGTRLTVV.

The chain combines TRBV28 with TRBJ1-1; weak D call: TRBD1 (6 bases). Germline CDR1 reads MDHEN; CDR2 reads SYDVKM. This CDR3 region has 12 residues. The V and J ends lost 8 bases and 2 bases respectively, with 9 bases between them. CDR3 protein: CASEQGNTEAFF. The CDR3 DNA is TGTGCCAGCGAACAGGGTAACACTGAAGCTTTCTTT.

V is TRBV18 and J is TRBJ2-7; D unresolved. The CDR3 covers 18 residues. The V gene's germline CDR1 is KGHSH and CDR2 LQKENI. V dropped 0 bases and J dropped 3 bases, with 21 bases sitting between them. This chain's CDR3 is CASSPPNRSRSRRYEQYF. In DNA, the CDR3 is TGTGCCAGCTCACCACCGAACCGGTCTCGCTCTAGGCGCTACGAGCAGTACTTC.

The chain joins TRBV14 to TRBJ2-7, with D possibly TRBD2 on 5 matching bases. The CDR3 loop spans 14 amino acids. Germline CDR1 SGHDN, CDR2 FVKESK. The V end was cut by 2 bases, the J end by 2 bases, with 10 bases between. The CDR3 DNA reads TGTGCCAGCAGCCAACTGGGAGCCCCCTACGAGCAGTACTTC. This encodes CASSQLGAPYEQYF.

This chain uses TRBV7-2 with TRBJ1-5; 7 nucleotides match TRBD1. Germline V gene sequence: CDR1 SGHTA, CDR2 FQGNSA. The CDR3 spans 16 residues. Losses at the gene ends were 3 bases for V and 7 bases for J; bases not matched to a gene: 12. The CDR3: CASSFTSGQEGQPQHF. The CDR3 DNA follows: TGTGCCAGCAGCTTTACTTCCGGACAGGAAGGGCAGCCCCAGCATTTT.

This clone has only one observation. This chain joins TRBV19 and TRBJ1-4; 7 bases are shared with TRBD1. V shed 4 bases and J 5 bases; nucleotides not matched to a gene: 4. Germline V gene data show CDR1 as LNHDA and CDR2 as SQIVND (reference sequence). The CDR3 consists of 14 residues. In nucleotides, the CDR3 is TGTGCCAGTAGTAGCGCAGGGGGGAATGAAAAACTGTTTTTT. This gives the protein CASSSAGGNEKLFF.

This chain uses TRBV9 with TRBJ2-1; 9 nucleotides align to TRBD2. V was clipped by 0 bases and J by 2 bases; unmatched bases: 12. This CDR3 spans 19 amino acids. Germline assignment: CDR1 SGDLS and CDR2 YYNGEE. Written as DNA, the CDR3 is TGTGCCAGCAGCGTAGATGGTCCTAGCGGGAATAAAGCCTACAATGAGCAGTTCTTC. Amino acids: CASSVDGPSGNKAYNEQFF.

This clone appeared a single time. CDR3 region: CAWSLGAYEQYF. DNA for the CDR3: TGTGCCTGGTCCCTAGGAGCCTACGAGCAGTACTTC. V and J are TRBV30 and TRBJ2-7; no firm D call. The V and J ends lost 5 bases and 2 bases respectively, with 10 bases between them. The CDR3 is 12 amino acids. Germline V gene data show CDR1 as GTSNPN and CDR2 as SVGIG (reference sequence).

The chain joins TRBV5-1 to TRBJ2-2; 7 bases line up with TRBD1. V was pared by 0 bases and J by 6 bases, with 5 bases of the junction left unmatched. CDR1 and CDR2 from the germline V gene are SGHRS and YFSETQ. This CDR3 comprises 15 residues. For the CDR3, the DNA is TGCGCCAGCAGCTTGGCCGGGACAGACTCCGGGGAGCTGTTTTTT. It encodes CASSLAGTDSGELFF.

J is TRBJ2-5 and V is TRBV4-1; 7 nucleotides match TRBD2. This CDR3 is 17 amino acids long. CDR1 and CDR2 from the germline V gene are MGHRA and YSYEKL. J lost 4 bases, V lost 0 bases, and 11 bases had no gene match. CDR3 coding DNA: TGCGCCAGCAGCCAAGATCCGCTGACTAGCCGACCAGAGACCCAGTACTTC. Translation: CASSQDPLTSRPETQYF.

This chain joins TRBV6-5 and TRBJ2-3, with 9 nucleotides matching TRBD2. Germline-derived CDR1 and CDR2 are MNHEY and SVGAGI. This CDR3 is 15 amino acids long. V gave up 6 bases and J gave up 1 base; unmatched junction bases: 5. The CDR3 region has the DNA TGTGCCAGCAGCCAGAGGACTAGCGGCACAGATACGCAGTATTTT. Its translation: CASSQRTSGTDTQYF.

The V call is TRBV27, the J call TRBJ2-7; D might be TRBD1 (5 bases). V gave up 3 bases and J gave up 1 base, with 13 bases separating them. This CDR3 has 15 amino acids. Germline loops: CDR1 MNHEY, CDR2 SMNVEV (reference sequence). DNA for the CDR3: TGTGCCAGCAGTTTCAGGGCTGATGGGTCCTACGAGCAGTACTTC. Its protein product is CASSFRADGSYEQYF.

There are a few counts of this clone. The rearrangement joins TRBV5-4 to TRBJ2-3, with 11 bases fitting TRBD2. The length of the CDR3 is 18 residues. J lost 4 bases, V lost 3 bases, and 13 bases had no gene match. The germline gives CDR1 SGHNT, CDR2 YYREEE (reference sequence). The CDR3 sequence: CASSSHPTSGSSADTQYF. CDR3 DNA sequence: TGTGCCAGCAGCTCGCACCCTACTAGCGGGAGTTCAGCAGATACGCAGTATTTT. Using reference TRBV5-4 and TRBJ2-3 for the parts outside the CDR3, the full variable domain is ETGVTQSPTHLIKTRGQQVTLRCSSQSGHNTVSWYQQALGQGPQFIFQYYREEENGRGNFPPRFSGLQFPNYSSELNVNALELDDSALYLCASSSHPTSGSSADTQYFGPGTRLTVL.

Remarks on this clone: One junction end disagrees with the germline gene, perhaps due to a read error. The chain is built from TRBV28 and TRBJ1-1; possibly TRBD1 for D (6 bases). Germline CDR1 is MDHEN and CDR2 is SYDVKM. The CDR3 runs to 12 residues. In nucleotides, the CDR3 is TGTGCCAGCAGTTTGGCGGGTGAGGGGGTCAAATTT. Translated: CASSLAGEGVKF.

CDR3 nucleotide sequence: TGTGCCAGCAGCCTACTAGCTTCCTCAGGACAGGGTGAAGCTTTCTTT. Protein product: CASSLLASSGQGEAFF. This chain joins TRBV7-8 and TRBJ1-1; 8 bases are a match to TRBD1. V dropped 5 bases and J dropped 7; count of bases not matched to a gene: 15. This CDR3 spans 16 amino acids. Per germline, CDR1 SGHVS and CDR2 FQNEAQ.